The T cell receptor (beta chain) under discussion was sequenced for a study of T cells after yellow fever vaccination (dated by TCRdb to between 2018 and 2021). Regarding the study in general: The SMART-Seq v4 Ultra Low Input RNA kit was used to prepare libraries from fractions with low cell numbers. Bulk PBMC replicates and cell subsets were isolated from blood drawn at multiple timepoints before and after both primary and secondary immunization. Two healthy male donors, one aged 18 to 29 and one aged 30 to 40 years, were included in the cohort. Bulk TCR alpha and beta repertoires were sequenced longitudinally to track T-cell clones before and after primary and booster YFV17D yellow fever vaccination. Beyond this particular receptor, the publication reports: The study included only a couple of donors, which limits how far the findings can be generalized. The secondary T-cell response was weaker than the primary response but faster, peaking on day 5 instead of day 15. After the booster, most of the clones that had expanded following primary vaccination were detected again (96% of CD4 and 80% to 90% of CD8), which suggests that memory was broadly maintained. FACS-sorted repertoires could contain abundant contaminating clonotypes from the bulk population, so computational filtering was required. A small share of clonotypes was detected in both CD4 and CD8 compartments, with the overlap likely arising from convergent recombination.

Including cysteine and phenylalanine, the CDR3 has 16 amino acids. The read is trimmed to its CDR3 DNA, 48 bases read in frame from base 1. V and J are trimmed by 2 bases and 10 bases, and the gene matches miss 14 bases of the junction. Based on the germline V gene, the CDR1 and CDR2 sequences are MRHNA and SNTAGT. Note on this clonotype: Its recognized antigen is unknown. One base away there is no much larger clone; base qualities are not given.

Synthesis of TCR cDNA relied on 5'RACE template switching, a step that introduced a universal primer site along with unique molecular identifiers. Priming of cDNA synthesis was performed from both the TCR alpha and TCR beta constant segments. Two PCR steps were used to amplify libraries, with sample barcodes and sequencing adapters being added in the second step. Sequencing of libraries was done on Illumina HiSeq 2500 (2x100 bp) or NovaSeq (2x150 bp). For the original study's pipeline: Demultiplexing of reads and collapsing into UMI consensus sequences were performed with MIGEC, and V(D)J alignment was carried out with MiXCR. Vaccine-responding clonotypes were identified with edgeR using replicate PBMC samples, with FDR below 0.01 and a log2 fold change above 5 up to day 15 being required. CD4 or CD8 identity was assigned to each bulk clonotype according to whether the clonotype was present at higher abundance in the sequenced CD4 repertoire or the sequenced CD8 repertoire. TCRdb passed the public sequencing reads through fastp at Q25 and MiXCR, retaining productive beta sequences. One record per CDR3 amino acid sequence lists the most common genes and DNA. The V and J calls come from TCRdb's annotation, not from the publication. The sample has some 500,000 distinct CDR3 sequences on record, 13% of them singletons. The ten largest clones capture about an eighth of the sample.

Interpreted using the paper, the treatment or condition label stands for: live attenuated yellow fever vaccine strain. At each blood-draw timepoint, two biological replicates of bulk PBMCs were collected. A standard Ficoll-Paque protocol was used to isolate PBMCs from peripheral blood. TriZol was used to extract RNA from bulk PBMCs, from CD4 and CD8 fractions, and from dextramer-positive and dextramer-negative fractions. The V and J genes are TRBV6-4 and TRBJ2-1; 7 central bases correspond to TRBD2. The sample was PBMCs, taken on the day of the yellow fever booster vaccination. The origin of this receptor is a man aged 30-40 years who received the YFV17D yellow fever vaccine. For the CDR3, the sequence is CASSDQPGLLATEQFF. The DNA sequence follows: TGTGCCAGCAGTGACCAACCGGGACTATTGGCTACGGAGCAGTTCTTC.